Sequencing of this TCR beta chain was carried out in a study of blood T cell repertoires in COVID-19 (TCRdb year 2020). With respect to the entire study: Collaborator samples came from the United States, Italy and Spain and covered acute and convalescent phases of COVID-19. Samples came from the ongoing ImmuneRACE study (first 160 participants) plus 1,254 subjects from 6 global collaborators. The prospective study material was composed of cDNA or gDNA derived from T cells, B-cell-depleted T cells, or PBMCs. Subjects who had been exposed to COVID-19, were actively infected with it, or had recovered from it provided the deeply sampled blood TCRbeta repertoires that made up the dataset. The repertoires were made available in a free public database intended to serve as a resource for research on the immune response to SARS-CoV-2. Where HLA class I and class II types were available, the types were taken from metadata supplied by the sample provider, not from assay-based typing. Sample metadata almost always included a de-identified subject ID, COVID-19 status, age in years and sex.

Spanning cysteine to phenylalanine, the CDR3 consists of 17 amino acids. Of all the DNA, just the CDR3 is kept, 51 bases in frame from base 1. CDR1 SGHRS and CDR2 YFSETQ are derived from the germline V gene. V was cut back by 5 bases and J by 4 bases, leaving a gap of 22 bases between them. On this clone: Its antigen remains unidentified. Per-base qualities were not stored, and no clone one base away is much larger.

The study at large found these results: The amount of clinical and demographic metadata varied by source and participant and was provided uncurated.

TCRbeta CDR3 regions were amplified from genomic DNA by means of the immunoSEQ Assay, a bias-controlled multiplex PCR. Regarding the original processing steps: Within the assay, amplification of reference gene primers was used to estimate how many nucleated cells each sample contained. To quantify the absolute abundance of each unique TCRbeta CDR3 rearrangement, sequence reads were collapsed and filtered. For each sample, productive Simpson clonality was calculated as the square root of Simpson's diversity index across productive rearrangements. The table was pulled from immuneACCESS by TCRdb, which kept in-frame rearrangements only. Such tables lose some clones; where checked, under half of the loss comes from unresolved V genes, and the rest has no known cause. V, J and clone size reflect that table, while D and trimming were determined from the DNA. In all, the sample holds about 250,000 clones, and about nine tenths of those were seen once. Of the sample, 0.85% to 1% falls within the top ten clones.

Another Seattle source contributed samples from volunteer blood donors who had recovered from COVID-19. Collaborating institutions collected whole blood in K2EDTA tubes following their own protocols. For TCRbeta analysis, collaborators shipped samples in one of three forms: frozen whole blood, isolated PBMCs, or DNA extracted from either of those sample types. In this chain, TRBV5-1 is recombined with TRBJ2-1; TRBD2 might be the D gene, on 6 matching bases. Sequenced: peripheral blood. The clonotype comes from a woman between 40 and 50 years old who had recovered from COVID-19. CDR3 loop: CASRPGTVIAAYNEQFF. The nucleotides read TGCGCCAGCAGACCCGGGACGGTAATAGCGGCTTACAATGAGCAGTTCTTC.